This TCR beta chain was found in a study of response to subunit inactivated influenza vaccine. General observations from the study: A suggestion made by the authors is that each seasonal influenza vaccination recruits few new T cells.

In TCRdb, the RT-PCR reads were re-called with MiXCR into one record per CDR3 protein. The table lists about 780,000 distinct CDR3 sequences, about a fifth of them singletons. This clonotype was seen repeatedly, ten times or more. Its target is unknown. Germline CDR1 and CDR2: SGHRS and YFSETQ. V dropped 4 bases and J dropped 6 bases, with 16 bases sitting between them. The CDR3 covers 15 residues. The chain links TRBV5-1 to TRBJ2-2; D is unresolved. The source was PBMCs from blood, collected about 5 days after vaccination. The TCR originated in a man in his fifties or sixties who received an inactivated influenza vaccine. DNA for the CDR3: TGCGCCAGCAGCCCAACCTCGGGTTCCGCCGGGGAGCTGTTTTTT. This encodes CASSPTSGSAGELFF.